Given below is one T cell receptor beta chain in context. With 0 bases removed from V and 2 bases from J, the gap between germline ends came to 11 bases. The CDR3 contains 16 residues. Germline V gives CDR1 MGHRA, CDR2 YSYEKL. The time point was: after trial treatment. Described treatment: LDRT plus nivolumab, ipilimumab, low-dose cyclophosphamide and aspirin (RACIN trial). Donors, who were enrolled in a single-arm phase I dose-escalation trial, received nivolumab, ipilimumab, aspirin, low-dose cyclophosphamide and low-dose radiotherapy. Tumors of eligible patients were advanced, solid and lacking tumor-infiltrating lymphocytes. This record belongs to a study of low-dose radiotherapy and immunotherapy resistance in tumors. On the study more broadly: Cohort 1 got 0.5 Gy per fraction every 2 weeks, 6.5 Gy in total. Patients received cyclophosphamide 200 mg/m2 intravenously every two weeks, the day before radiation-immunotherapy.

Covering alpha and beta chains, TRAV- and TRBV-specific primers were used for the first-strand cDNA. TCR amplification ran roughly 20 PCR cycles using constant-region and V-primer adapter primers. MiXCR, applied by TCRdb to the reads, yields one record per CDR3 protein. The sample yields roughly 100,000 distinct CDR3 sequences, around 20% seen once. The source material was PBMCs, sampled after low-dose radiotherapy plus immunotherapy. This sequence originates from a male donor with prostate cancer. The chain combines TRBV4-1 with TRBJ1-3, with D hard to call. The CDR3 nucleotides read TGCGCCAGCAGCCAAGATCCCCCGGGGACTGGAAACACCATATATTTT. Translated, it gives CASSQDPPGTGNTIYF.